Below, one T cell receptor beta chain is given with its context. The data are from a study of blood T cell repertoires in COVID-19. In the study overall: Sample material is recorded as cDNA or gDNA derived from T cells, B-cell-depleted T cells, or PBMCs.

Per the original methods: Using reference gene primer amplification, nucleated cell counts were estimated. Only in-frame clones appear in the TCRdb table, and some are missing; sequencing was by immunoSEQ multiplex PCR. V, J and clone size are those of that table, while D and trimming were read from the DNA. The sample has about 250,000 clones, about 85% seen once. All recovered Cohort 3 donors got two negative PCRs, got clearance, or saw symptom resolution. The junction had 8 bases not matched to a gene; V was cut back by 0 bases and J by 6 bases. The CDR3 sequence is 16 residues long. Germline V gene lookup returns CDR1 LNHDA and CDR2 SQIVND (reference sequence).

The TCR was taken from a woman aged 45-65 years who had recovered from COVID-19. The gene calls are TRBV19 and TRBJ2-1, with 7 nucleotides matching TRBD2. The sample comprised PBMCs or T cells enriched from blood (not recorded which). CDR3: CASSIDGGREGNEQFF. CDR3 DNA sequence: TGTGCCAGTAGTATAGACGGCGGGAGAGAGGGCAATGAGCAGTTCTTC.